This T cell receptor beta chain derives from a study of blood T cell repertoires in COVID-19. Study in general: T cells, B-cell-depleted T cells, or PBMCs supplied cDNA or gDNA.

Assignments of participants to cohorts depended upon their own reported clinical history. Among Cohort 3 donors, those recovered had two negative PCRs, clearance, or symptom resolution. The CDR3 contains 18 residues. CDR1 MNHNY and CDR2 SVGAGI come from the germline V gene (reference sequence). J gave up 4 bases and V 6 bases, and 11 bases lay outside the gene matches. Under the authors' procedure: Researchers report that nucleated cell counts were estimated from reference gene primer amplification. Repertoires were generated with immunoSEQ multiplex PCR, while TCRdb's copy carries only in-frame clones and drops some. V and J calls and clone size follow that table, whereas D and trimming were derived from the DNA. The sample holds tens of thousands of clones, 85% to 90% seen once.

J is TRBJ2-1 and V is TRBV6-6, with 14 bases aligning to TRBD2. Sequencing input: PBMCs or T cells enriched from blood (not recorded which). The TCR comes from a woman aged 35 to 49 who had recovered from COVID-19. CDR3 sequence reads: CASSRLAGGQGSYNEQFF. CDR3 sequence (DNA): TGTGCCAGCAGCCGACTAGCGGGGGGGCAGGGTTCGTACAATGAGCAGTTCTTC.